These 21 T cell receptor beta chains came from one sample sequenced in a study of T cells after yellow fever vaccination. TCRdb called the 5' RACE reads again in MiXCR, with one record for every CDR3 protein. The repertoire includes about 300,000 distinct CDR3 sequences, roughly 6.8% of them detected once, and roughly a sixth sits in the top ten. Material: PBMCs, obtained about 49 days after the first yellow fever vaccination. These receptors all stem from a man between 18 and 29 years old who received the YFV17D yellow fever vaccine.

The V and J genes are TRBV2 and TRBJ2-7; TRBD1 matches at 11 bases. This CDR3 is built from 14 residues. Losses at the gene ends were 6 bases for V and 7 bases for J; bases not matched to a gene: 8. CDR1 and CDR2 (germline): SNHLY, FYNNEI. The CDR3 sequence is CASRTGQGAWEQYV. The CDR3 region has the DNA TGTGCCAGCAGGACCGGACAGGGGGCCTGGGAGCAGTACGTC.

This clonotype showed up many times. The chain employs TRBV2 and TRBJ1-4; 8 bases align to TRBD1. Germline V gives CDR1 SNHLY, CDR2 FYNNEI. Trimming took 8 bases from V and 7 from J; bases not matched to a gene: 12. The CDR3 has 15 residues. CDR3 loop: CASVGGGRGPEKLFF. Written as DNA, the CDR3 is TGTGCCAGCGTGGGAGGCGGCAGGGGGCCTGAAAAACTGTTTTTT.

The rearrangement joins TRBV19 to TRBJ2-3; TRBD1 might be the D (5 bases). The CDR3 loop spans 12 amino acids. Germline CDR1 is LNHDA and CDR2 is SQIVND (reference sequence). The V gene lost 2 bases and the J gene lost 6 bases, with 6 bases spanning the gap. This CDR3 is CASSIQGDTQYF. The CDR3 DNA reads TGTGCCAGTAGTATACAGGGTGATACGCAGTATTTT.

This clonotype was seen ten or more times. The junction and the germline gene differ at one end; a read error may be behind it. The genes are TRBV18 and TRBJ2-5, with a possible D match to TRBD1 (6 bases). The CDR3 sequence is 13 residues long. Germline CDR1 reads KGHSH; CDR2 reads LQKENI. The CDR3 nucleotides are TGCGCCAGCAGCCCACAGGGTCAGGAGACCCAGTACTTC. Translated: CASSPQGQETQYF.

This clonotype appeared a few times. The rearrangement joins TRBV18 to TRBJ2-7; the D gene is possibly TRBD2 (6 bases). The V and J ends lost 0 bases and 2 bases respectively, with 14 bases between them. The CDR3 runs 16 residues. Per the germline V gene, CDR1 is KGHSH and CDR2 is LQKENI. The CDR3 DNA reads as TGTGCCAGCTCACCACCGGGCGGGGATCGTCCCTACGAGCAGTACTTC. As protein: CASSPPGGDRPYEQYF.

This clonotype was detected many times. The chain is built from TRBV15 and TRBJ2-7; possible D gene TRBD1, 5 bases. Per the germline V gene, CDR1 is LNHNV and CDR2 is YYDKDF (reference sequence). This CDR3 is 15 amino acids long. V was cut by 1 base and J by 7 bases, with 17 bases left in between. Here the CDR3 DNA reads TGTGCCACCAGCAGAGGAGTCACCGCCTACAGGGAGCAGTACGTC. Amino acids: CATSRGVTAYREQYV.

This clonotype was picked up a small number of times. The CDR3 reads CASSPPWTGGSYEQYF. The CDR3 DNA reads as TGTGCCAGCTCACCTCCCTGGACAGGGGGCTCCTACGAGCAGTACTTC. The chain uses TRBV18 and TRBJ2-7; 10 bases fit TRBD1. Germline CDR1 is KGHSH and CDR2 is LQKENI. The CDR3 has 16 residues. The V and J ends lost 3 bases and 0 bases, in that order; junction bases with no gene match: 5. Based on the CDR3 plus reference TRBV18 and TRBJ2-7, the full variable domain is NAGVMQNPRHLVRRRGQEARLRCSPMKGHSHVYWYRQLPEEGLKFMVYLQKENIIDESGMPKERFSAEFPKEGPSILRIQQVVRGDSAAYFCASSPPWTGGSYEQYFGPGTRLTVT.

At least ten counts were recorded for this clonotype. The rearrangement links TRBV11-3 to TRBJ2-5, with D possibly matching TRBD2 (5 bases). V lost 5 bases to trimming and J lost 5 bases, with 12 bases between them. The CDR3 extends over 13 amino acids. Germline CDR1 and CDR2: SGHNT and YENEEA. The CDR3 is CASSLAMEETQYF. For the CDR3, the DNA is TGTGCCAGCAGCCTAGCCATGGAGGAGACCCAGTACTTC.

V is TRBV7-3 and J is TRBJ2-2, with a weak D call TRBD2 (6 bases). Germline loops: CDR1 SGHTA, CDR2 FQGTGA. V was trimmed by 2 bases and J by 7 bases, leaving 8 bases between them. The CDR3 length is 13 residues. Here the CDR3 DNA reads TGTGCCAGCAGCTTACGGGAGTTCGGGGAGCTGTTTTTT. Translation gives CASSLREFGELFF.

This clonotype came up many times. DNA of the CDR3: TGTGCCTGGAGTGTAGATCGGAGAGGGAAAAACATTCAGTACTTC. Translation gives CAWSVDRRGKNIQYF. This chain links TRBV30 with TRBJ2-4; TRBD2 might be the D (5 bases). The V gene's germline CDR1 is GTSNPN and CDR2 SVGIG (reference sequence). Trimming removed 0 bases from V and 4 bases from J, with 13 bases in between. The CDR3 length is 15 residues.

The sample holds a few counts of this clonotype. The chain carries TRBV5-1 and TRBJ2-3, with TRBD2 matching over 11 bases. V trimming: 4 bases; J trimming: 2 bases; junction bases outside the gene matches: 9. Looked up from germline, CDR1 is SGHRS and CDR2 is YFSETQ. The CDR3 is made up of 17 amino acids. CDR3 bases: TGCGCCAGCAGCGAAAACTTAGCGGGGGGGCCCACAGATACGCAGTATTTT. This gives the protein CASSENLAGGPTDTQYF.

This clonotype has a handful of counts. The CDR3 bases are TGTGCCAGCAGCGGGACCGCCTGGGGTGATACGCAGTATTTT. It yields the protein CASSGTAWGDTQYF. V is TRBV12-3 or TRBV12-4 and J is TRBJ2-3; D possibly uses TRBD1 or TRBD2 (5 bases each). Trimming took 6 bases from V and 6 from J, leaving 16 bases between them. CDR3 length: 14 amino acids.

This clonotype was observed a handful of times. The chain couples TRBV24-1 to TRBJ2-7; D tentatively fits TRBD1 or TRBD2 (5 bases each). Trimming stripped 2 bases from V and 3 bases from J, with 19 bases between. CDR3 size: 17 residues. Germline-derived CDR1 and CDR2 are KGHDR and SFDVKD. The CDR3 DNA follows: TGTGCCACCAGTGATTGCGGCCGGGGACCTCCCTACTACGAGCAGTACTTC. The encoded protein is CATSDCGRGPPYYEQYF.

There are a few counts of this clonotype. The V gene is TRBV20-1, the J gene TRBJ2-7, with 7 bases matching TRBD2. The CDR3 has 16 amino acids. V trimming: 0 bases; J trimming: 5 bases; junction bases outside the gene matches: 13. The germline gives CDR1 DFQATT, CDR2 SNEGSKA (reference sequence). CDR3 sequence reads: CSARDLAGWGEDEQYF. The DNA for the CDR3 is TGCAGTGCTAGAGATTTAGCGGGCTGGGGGGAGGACGAGCAGTACTTC.

This clonotype was found a few times. The chain links TRBV25-1 to TRBJ1-5; D gene ambiguous. Looked up from germline, CDR1 is MGHDK and CDR2 is SYGVNS. The ends were cut back, 0 bases at V and 4 bases at J, with 7 bases in the middle. The CDR3 is 14 residues long. This chain's CDR3 is CASSEYRENQPQHF. CDR3 coding DNA: TGTGCCAGCAGTGAATATCGGGAAAATCAGCCCCAGCATTTT.

This clonotype was seen a few times. The rearrangement links TRBV6-1 to TRBJ1-2; D is undetermined. Trimming shortened V by 4 bases and J by 8 bases, and 11 bases separated the two germline ends. Germline V gene sequence: CDR1 MNHNS, CDR2 SASEGT. This CDR3 comprises 12 residues. CDR3 coding DNA: TGTGCCAGCAGTGTTACAGCGGAAGGCTACACCTTC. It specifies CASSVTAEGYTF.

This clonotype has just a few counts. The chain employs TRBV7-8 and TRBJ2-1, with 8 bases lining up with TRBD2. Unmatched junction bases numbered 6, after V lost 5 bases and J lost 3 bases. CDR1 SGHVS and CDR2 FQNEAQ come from the germline V gene. The CDR3 loop spans 15 amino acids. The CDR3, as DNA: TGTGCCAGCAGCAGCAGACTAGCGTTCTACAATGAGCAGTTCTTC. Amino acid sequence: CASSSRLAFYNEQFF.

The J gene is TRBJ2-3, the V gene TRBV5-4; D gene unclear. Per the germline V gene, CDR1 is SGHNT and CDR2 is YYREEE (reference sequence). The CDR3 is 13 residues long. The V end was cut by 1 base, the J end by 6 bases, with 9 bases between. This CDR3 is CASSLKIVDTQYF. The CDR3 nucleotides read TGTGCCAGCAGCTTGAAGATCGTGGATACGCAGTATTTT.

This clonotype came up a few times. The chain combines TRBV6-5 with TRBJ2-1, with 10 bases that match TRBD2. The V and J ends lost 2 bases and 6 bases, in that order; junction bases with no gene match: 4. This CDR3 contains 15 residues. The germline CDR1 and CDR2 sequences are MNHEY and SVGAGI. The CDR3 bases are TGTGCCAGCAGTTACGGGAGCGGGGGGGCCAATGAGCAGTTCTTC. The encoded protein is CASSYGSGGANEQFF.

This clonotype was counted between two and nine times. This chain links TRBV5-1 with TRBJ2-6; D is unresolved. Germline V CDR1 and CDR2: SGHRS, YFSETQ. The ends were cut back, 5 bases at V and 2 bases at J, with 11 bases in the middle. The CDR3 covers 15 residues. The CDR3 loop is CASRVWGTGANVLTF. The CDR3 DNA is TGCGCCAGCAGGGTATGGGGAACTGGGGCCAACGTCCTGACTTTC.

In this sample, this clonotype turned up a few times. The chain recombines TRBV29-1 with TRBJ2-7; perhaps TRBD1 as D (5 bases). Trimming left V 0 bases short and J 1 base short, with 13 bases between. Germline CDR1 is SQVTM and CDR2 is ANQGSEA. The length of the CDR3 is 15 residues. The CDR3 sequence is CSVEEGVERSYEQYV. The CDR3, as DNA: TGCAGCGTTGAAGAAGGGGTGGAGAGATCCTACGAGCAGTACGTC.